These 29 T cell receptor beta chains were sequenced from one sample in a study of T cell repertoires in cytomegalovirus infection. TCRdb re-derived calls from the reads in MiXCR, one entry per CDR3 protein. This sample has fewer than 650,000 distinct CDR3 sequences, with 40% found just once. These receptors have no known antigen. Sequencing was performed on cultured PBMCs, taken from culture after CMV antigen stimulation. Receptors were obtained from a human donor in good health (CMV status not recorded). Some clones in this sample may be carry-over from other donors' samples.

This sequence joins TRBV12-3 or TRBV12-4 and TRBJ2-1, with 8 bases that match TRBD2. The CDR3 loop spans 18 amino acids. V lost 6 bases, J lost 2 bases, and 15 bases stayed unmatched. As DNA, the CDR3 is TGTGCCAGCAGACAGGCGGGGGGCCAATACCTCGCCTACAATGAGCAGTTCTTC. This gives the protein CASRQAGGQYLAYNEQFF.

This clonotype has at least ten counts. V usage is TRBV7-8 and J usage is TRBJ2-3, with TRBD2 as a possible D gene (5 bases). The germline V and J ends were trimmed by 1 base and 5 bases, with 10 bases remaining between them. Per the germline V gene, CDR1 is SGHVS and CDR2 is FQNEAQ. The CDR3 has 14 residues. CDR3 in DNA: TGTGCCAGCAGCTTAGTTATGGGAGTAGATACGCAGTATTTT. It specifies CASSLVMGVDTQYF.

This clonotype was counted a few times. V and J are TRBV7-9 and TRBJ1-5, with 9 bases fitting TRBD1. Per the germline V gene, CDR1 is SEHNR and CDR2 is FQNEAQ (reference sequence). V shed 3 bases and J 9 bases; nucleotides not matched to a gene: 3. The CDR3 runs 13 residues. The CDR3 protein is CASSFTGGWPQHF. The CDR3 DNA is TGTGCCAGCAGCTTCACAGGGGGCTGGCCCCAGCATTTT. Together with reference TRBV7-9 and TRBJ1-5, the CDR3 gives the full variable domain: DTGVSQNPRHKITKRGQNVTFRCDPISEHNRLYWYRQTLGQGPEFLTYFQNEAQLEKSRLLSDRFSAERPKGSFSTLEIQRTEQGDSAMYLCASSFTGGWPQHFGDGTRLSIL.

A remark on this clonotype: An end of the junction does not agree with germline; a read error may underlie this. The rearrangement links TRBV2 to TRBJ1-2; maybe TRBD1 (6 bases). Germline lookup yields CDR1 SNHLY and CDR2 FYNNEI. The CDR3 is 14 amino acids. Here the CDR3 DNA reads TGTGCCAGCACTCCCATCCGAGGGGGGAATGGCTCCACCTTC. This encodes CASTPIRGGNGSTF.

V gene TRBV7-9 combines with J gene TRBJ1-5, with TRBD1 as a possible D gene (6 bases). The CDR3 consists of 13 residues. Trimming cost V 6 bases and J 8 bases, with 14 bases left between them. Germline CDR1 and CDR2: SEHNR and FQNEAQ (reference sequence). CDR3 in amino acids: CASRGARGEPQHF. The DNA for the CDR3 is TGTGCCAGCAGGGGGGCGCGAGGGGAGCCCCAGCATTTT. The full variable domain, rest sourced from reference TRBV7-9 and TRBJ1-5, is DTGVSQNPRHKITKRGQNVTFRCDPISEHNRLYWYRQTLGQGPEFLTYFQNEAQLEKSRLLSDRFSAERPKGSFSTLEIQRTEQGDSAMYLCASRGARGEPQHFGDGTRLSIL.

The genes are TRBV7-2 and TRBJ2-7, with D unclear. CDR1 SGHTA and CDR2 FQGNSA come from the germline V gene. The length of the CDR3 is 13 residues. Trimming stripped 2 bases from V and 7 bases from J, with 12 bases between. The CDR3 protein is CASSLRRSFEQYF. Written as DNA, the CDR3 is TGTGCCAGCAGCTTAAGGCGGTCTTTTGAGCAGTACTTC.

The DNA of the CDR3 is TGTGCCAGCAGTTTCGGCAGGACCAATCAGCCCCAGCATTTT. Translation: CASSFGRTNQPQHF. The V gene is TRBV27, the J gene TRBJ1-5, with D unresolved. Germline CDR1 reads MNHEY; CDR2 reads SMNVEV (reference sequence). V was cut by 3 bases and J by 3 bases, with 9 bases left in between. This CDR3 comprises 14 residues.

The CDR3 loop is CASRPHRTGGGNTIYF. Here the CDR3 DNA reads TGTGCCAGCAGACCTCATCGGACAGGGGGAGGAAACACCATATATTTT. The chain carries TRBV28 and TRBJ1-3; 10 nucleotides agree with TRBD1. The V gene's germline CDR1 is MDHEN and CDR2 SYDVKM. CDR3 length: 16 residues. J was trimmed by 4 bases and V by 6 bases; bases with no gene match: 9.

The V call is TRBV20-1, the J call TRBJ1-1; D is unclear. Germline V lookup: CDR1 DFQATT, CDR2 SNEGSKA (reference sequence). The germline V and J ends were trimmed by 3 bases and 1 base, with 12 bases remaining between them. The CDR3 spans 14 residues. The CDR3 region has the DNA TGCAGTGCTAGTCCCTGGGAGCCGAACACTGAAGCTTTCTTT. Translating gives CSASPWEPNTEAFF.

This clonotype was counted ten times or more. This rearrangement joins TRBV7-2 to TRBJ1-3, with D tentatively TRBD1 (6 bases). Germline lookup yields CDR1 SGHTA and CDR2 FQGNSA. There are 15 residues in the CDR3. V lost 6 bases to trimming and J lost 3 bases, with 15 bases between them. CDR3 loop: CASRVTGTFGNTIYF. In DNA, the CDR3 is TGTGCCAGCAGGGTAACAGGGACCTTTGGAAACACCATATATTTT. The entire variable domain, with the rest obtained from reference TRBV7-2 and TRBJ1-3, is as follows: GAGVSQSPSNKVTEKGKDVELRCDPISGHTALYWYRQSLGQGLEFLIYFQGNSAPDKSGLPSDRFSAERTGGSVSTLTIQRTQQEDSAVYLCASRVTGTFGNTIYFGEGSWLTVV.

This clonotype has a handful of counts. The chain combines TRBV7-2 with TRBJ2-5; D might be TRBD1 or TRBD2, each matching 5 bases. The germline V and J ends were trimmed by 1 base and 5 bases, with 14 bases remaining between them. Germline V gene data show CDR1 as SGHTA and CDR2 as FQGNSA. The CDR3 has 15 residues. CDR3 sequence reads: CASSLVWGSWETQYF. The CDR3 coding sequence is TGTGCCAGCAGCTTAGTGTGGGGGAGCTGGGAGACCCAGTACTTC.

The chain joins TRBV6-2 or TRBV6-3 to TRBJ1-4, with 7 bases fitting TRBD1. Unmatched junction bases numbered 5, after V lost 6 bases and J lost 7 bases. CDR3 length: 13 residues. CDR1 and CDR2 (germline): MNHEY, SVGEGT. DNA of the CDR3: TGTGCCAGCAGACCACAGGGGAGTGAAAAACTGTTTTTT. Residues: CASRPQGSEKLFF.

This chain links TRBV7-6 with TRBJ2-2; perhaps TRBD2 as D (5 bases). The V end was cut by 5 bases, the J end by 1 base, with 14 bases between. CDR3 size: 16 residues. Germline CDR1 reads SGHVS; CDR2 reads FNYEAQ. CDR3 in DNA: TGTGCCAGCAGCCCGCCTCTCGGGAAGAACACCGGGGAGCTGTTTTTT. Encoded protein: CASSPPLGKNTGELFF.

In this sample, this clonotype turned up many times. V is TRBV7-2 and J is TRBJ1-5, with D tentatively TRBD1 (6 bases). This CDR3 is 15 amino acids long. V was pared by 6 bases and J by 7 bases, with 19 bases between. Germline CDR1 is SGHTA and CDR2 is FQGNSA. CDR3 protein: CASSWTVGGWQPQHF. The CDR3 bases are TGTGCCAGCAGTTGGACTGTCGGGGGCTGGCAGCCCCAGCATTTT.

CDR3 sequence (DNA): TGTGCCAGCAGCTTCTCGACGGGACAGGGTGACACTAACTATGGCTACACCTTC. Its protein is CASSFSTGQGDTNYGYTF. V gene TRBV7-2 combines with J gene TRBJ1-2; TRBD1 aligns across 9 bases. The CDR3 has 18 amino acids. The V gene's germline CDR1 is SGHTA and CDR2 FQGNSA. V shed 3 bases, J shed 0 bases, and the junction held 11 bases outside the gene matches.

This chain connects TRBV20-1 to TRBJ2-4; 8 nucleotides line up with TRBD1. This CDR3 contains 14 residues. V gave up 1 base and J gave up 3 bases; unmatched junction bases: 2. The germline CDR1 and CDR2 sequences are DFQATT and SNEGSKA (reference sequence). CDR3 region: CSARGGTGKNIQYF. In DNA, the CDR3 is TGCAGTGCTAGAGGTGGGACAGGCAAAAACATTCAGTACTTC.

The genes are TRBV7-2 and TRBJ2-7; 7 bases agree with TRBD2. Looked up from germline, CDR1 is SGHTA and CDR2 is FQGNSA. The CDR3 runs 15 residues. V was pared by 1 base and J by 7 bases, with 10 bases of the junction left unmatched. This CDR3 is CASSLGRGVAHEQYF. Here the CDR3 DNA reads TGTGCCAGCAGCTTAGGACGGGGGGTAGCTCATGAGCAGTACTTC. Drawing the rest from reference TRBV7-2 and TRBJ2-7, the complete variable domain is GAGVSQSPSNKVTEKGKDVELRCDPISGHTALYWYRQSLGQGLEFLIYFQGNSAPDKSGLPSDRFSAERTGGSVSTLTIQRTQQEDSAVYLCASSLGRGVAHEQYFGPGTRLTVT.

V usage is TRBV20-1 and J usage is TRBJ1-5, with D unclear. Germline V gene sequence: CDR1 DFQATT, CDR2 SNEGSKA (reference sequence). V shed 1 base and J shed 3 bases, with 7 bases lying between them. The CDR3 loop spans 13 amino acids. The CDR3 coding sequence is TGCAGTGCTAGAGGACTGCTCAATCAGCCCCAGCATTTT. This gives the protein CSARGLLNQPQHF.

This clonotype was seen only a few times. V is TRBV28 and J is TRBJ2-3, with 8 bases aligning to TRBD1. Germline values: CDR1 MDHEN, CDR2 SYDVKM. The CDR3 spans 18 residues. V shed 5 bases, J shed 3 bases, and the junction held 16 bases outside the gene matches. CDR3 DNA sequence: TGTGCCAGCAGTCCACCAAACCTCAGGGGGCGCGGAACAGATACGCAGTATTTT. It specifies CASSPPNLRGRGTDTQYF.

This clonotype showed up just a few times. This chain links TRBV7-2 with TRBJ2-3; D not certain. Germline V CDR1 and CDR2: SGHTA, FQGNSA. V was trimmed by 2 bases and J by 2 bases, leaving 8 bases between them. The CDR3 loop spans 14 amino acids. Written as DNA, the CDR3 is TGTGCCAGCAGCTTACTGGCGAACACAGATACGCAGTATTTT. It codes for CASSLLANTDTQYF.

The chain recombines TRBV19 with TRBJ2-1; 13 nucleotides agree with TRBD2. There are 15 residues in the CDR3. Trimming took 2 bases from V and 9 from J; bases not matched to a gene: 4. CDR1 and CDR2 (germline): LNHDA, SQIVND (reference sequence). The CDR3 nucleotides are TGTGCCAGTAGTATACTGGGACTAGCGGGGCCTGAGCAGTTCTTC. Translation: CASSILGLAGPEQFF.

The chain links TRBV12-3 or TRBV12-4 to TRBJ1-4; D may be TRBD1 (5 bases). V lost 3 bases and J lost 7, with 15 bases in between. The CDR3 length is 15 residues. The CDR3 reads CASSFLGAWGEKLFF. CDR3 in DNA: TGTGCCAGCAGTTTTTTAGGGGCGTGGGGTGAAAAACTGTTTTTT.

The chain links TRBV5-1 to TRBJ2-3, with 7 bases fitting TRBD1. V trimming: 4 bases; J trimming: 7 bases; junction bases outside the gene matches: 9. Germline CDR1 reads SGHRS; CDR2 reads YFSETQ. The CDR3 runs to 14 residues. CDR3 bases: TGCGCCAGCAGCGTGGGACAGCCCGTGAATACGCAGTATTTT. Protein: CASSVGQPVNTQYF.

The chain is built from TRBV19 and TRBJ2-2; 7 bases fit TRBD2. The V gene's germline CDR1 is LNHDA and CDR2 SQIVND (reference sequence). The CDR3 sequence is 14 residues long. The trim removed 6 bases at V and 1 base at J, leaving 2 bases unmatched. CDR3 residues: CASRQRGNTGELFF. CDR3 DNA: TGTGCCAGTAGGCAGCGGGGGAACACCGGGGAGCTGTTTTTT.

This clonotype was detected only a few times. The chain links TRBV12-3 or TRBV12-4 to TRBJ1-3; D is possibly TRBD1 (5 bases). Deletions cut 3 bases from V and 0 bases from J, with 12 bases between. This CDR3 has 16 amino acids. The CDR3 DNA reads TGTGCCAGCAGTTTTCAGGGCACCATCTCTGGAAACACCATATATTTT. Protein: CASSFQGTISGNTIYF.

The genes are TRBV7-2 and TRBJ1-6; 11 bases line up with TRBD1. Trimming removed 4 bases from V and 9 bases from J; junction bases left unmatched: 11. Germline V gene sequence: CDR1 SGHTA, CDR2 FQGNSA. The CDR3 runs to 17 residues. CDR3 nucleotide sequence: TGTGCCAGCAGCTCGGGAAGGGACAGGGGGTTAGGTTCACCCCTCCACTTT. Translated, it gives CASSSGRDRGLGSPLHF.

The chain is built from TRBV6-1 and TRBJ2-7, with D perhaps TRBD2 (6 bases). With 2 bases removed from V and 3 bases from J, the gap between germline ends came to 17 bases. Germline loops: CDR1 MNHNS, CDR2 SASEGT. The CDR3 is made up of 16 amino acids. The CDR3 reads CASSEWDGSLGYEQYF. The CDR3 DNA reads TGTGCCAGCAGTGAATGGGACGGGAGCTTGGGCTACGAGCAGTACTTC.

Many counts were recorded for this clonotype. V and J are TRBV7-6 and TRBJ1-1; perhaps TRBD1 as D (5 bases). V was trimmed by 3 bases and J by 0 bases, leaving 8 bases between them. This CDR3 spans 14 amino acids. Germline CDR1 and CDR2: SGHVS and FNYEAQ. CDR3 in DNA: TGTGCCAGCAGCTTCGACAGCATGAACACTGAAGCTTTCTTT. Translating gives CASSFDSMNTEAFF.

CDR3 coding DNA: TGTGCCAGCAGCTTTACAGGGAGCAGCAATCAGCCCCAGCATTTT. This codes for CASSFTGSSNQPQHF. The chain has TRBV7-2 and TRBJ1-5, with a tentative D call TRBD1 (6 bases). Trimming took off 3 bases at V and 1 base at J, with 10 bases between the two ends. Looked up from germline, CDR1 is SGHTA and CDR2 is FQGNSA. The CDR3 is 15 residues long. The full variable domain, with the rest looked up from reference TRBV7-2 and TRBJ1-5, is GAGVSQSPSNKVTEKGKDVELRCDPISGHTALYWYRQSLGQGLEFLIYFQGNSAPDKSGLPSDRFSAERTGGSVSTLTIQRTQQEDSAVYLCASSFTGSSNQPQHFGDGTRLSIL.